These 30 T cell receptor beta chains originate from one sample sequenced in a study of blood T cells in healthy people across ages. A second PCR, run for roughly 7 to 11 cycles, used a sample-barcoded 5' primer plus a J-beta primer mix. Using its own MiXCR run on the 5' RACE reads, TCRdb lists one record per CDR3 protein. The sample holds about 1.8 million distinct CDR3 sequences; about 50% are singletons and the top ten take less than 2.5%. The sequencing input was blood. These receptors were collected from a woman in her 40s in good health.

CDR3 DNA sequence: TGCAGTGACGGGCGAGTCACAGATACGCAGTATTTT. It is translated as CSDGRVTDTQYF. The genes are TRBV20-1 and TRBJ2-3; no definite D call. Per germline, CDR1 DFQATT and CDR2 SNEGSKA (reference sequence). The ends were cut back, 7 bases at V and 2 bases at J, with 10 bases in the middle. This CDR3 contains 12 residues.

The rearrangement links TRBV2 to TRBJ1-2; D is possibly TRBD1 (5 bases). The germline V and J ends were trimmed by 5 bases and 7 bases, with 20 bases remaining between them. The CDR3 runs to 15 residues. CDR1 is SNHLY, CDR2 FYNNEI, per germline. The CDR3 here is CASSTHGAGTGGYTF. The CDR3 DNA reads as TGTGCCAGCAGTACCCACGGAGCAGGGACGGGTGGCTACACCTTC.

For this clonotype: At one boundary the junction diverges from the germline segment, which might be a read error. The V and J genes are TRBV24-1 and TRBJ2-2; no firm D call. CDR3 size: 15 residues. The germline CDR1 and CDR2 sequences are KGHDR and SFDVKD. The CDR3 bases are TGTGCCACCAGTGATGGGTCAGGCGCCACCCGGGAGCTGTTTTTT. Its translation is CATSDGSGATRELFF.

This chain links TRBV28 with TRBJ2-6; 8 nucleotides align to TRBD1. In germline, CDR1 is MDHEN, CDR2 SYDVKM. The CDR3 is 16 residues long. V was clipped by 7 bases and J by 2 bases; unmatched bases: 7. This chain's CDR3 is CASNLNRGTGANVLTF. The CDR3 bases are TGTGCCAGCAACTTAAACAGGGGGACTGGGGCCAACGTCCTGACTTTC.

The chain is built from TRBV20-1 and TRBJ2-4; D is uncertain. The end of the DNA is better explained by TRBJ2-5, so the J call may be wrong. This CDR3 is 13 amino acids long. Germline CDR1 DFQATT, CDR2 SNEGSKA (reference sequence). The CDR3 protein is CSASGPPVETQYF. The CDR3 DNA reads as TGCAGTGCTAGTGGTCCACCGGTGGAGACCCAGTACTTC.

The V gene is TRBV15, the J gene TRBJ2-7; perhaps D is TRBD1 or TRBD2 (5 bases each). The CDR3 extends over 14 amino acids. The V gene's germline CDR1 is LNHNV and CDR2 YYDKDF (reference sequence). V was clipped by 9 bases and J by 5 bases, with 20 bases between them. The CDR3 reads CATRARDDFNEQYF. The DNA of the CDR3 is TGTGCCACGCGGGCCCGGGACGACTTTAACGAGCAGTACTTC. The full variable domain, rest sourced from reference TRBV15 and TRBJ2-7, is DAMVIQNPRYQVTQFGKPVTLSCSQTLNHNVMYWYQQKSSQAPKLLFHYYDKDFNNEADTPDNFQSRRPNTSFCFLDIRSPGLGDTAMYLCATRARDDFNEQYFGPGTRLTVT.

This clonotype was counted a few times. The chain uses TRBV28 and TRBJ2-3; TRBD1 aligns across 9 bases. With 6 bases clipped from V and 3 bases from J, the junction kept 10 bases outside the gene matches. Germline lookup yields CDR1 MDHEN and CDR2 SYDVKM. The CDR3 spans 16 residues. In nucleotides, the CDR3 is TGTGCCAGCAGCCAGACCGGGACAGGGTCAACAGATACGCAGTATTTT. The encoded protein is CASSQTGTGSTDTQYF.

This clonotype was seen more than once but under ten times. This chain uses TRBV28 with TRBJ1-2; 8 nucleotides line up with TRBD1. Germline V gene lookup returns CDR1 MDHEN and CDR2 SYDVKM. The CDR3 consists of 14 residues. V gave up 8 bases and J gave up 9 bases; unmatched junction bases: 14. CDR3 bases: TGTGCCAGCGTCTTGACAGGGGAGGGGCTAAGCTACACCTTC. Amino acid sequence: CASVLTGEGLSYTF.

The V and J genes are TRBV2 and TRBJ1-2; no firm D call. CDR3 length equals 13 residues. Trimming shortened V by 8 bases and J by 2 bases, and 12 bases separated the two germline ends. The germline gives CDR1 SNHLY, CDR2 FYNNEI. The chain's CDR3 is CASQGRKNYGYTF. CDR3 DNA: TGTGCCAGCCAAGGGAGAAAAAACTATGGCTACACCTTC.

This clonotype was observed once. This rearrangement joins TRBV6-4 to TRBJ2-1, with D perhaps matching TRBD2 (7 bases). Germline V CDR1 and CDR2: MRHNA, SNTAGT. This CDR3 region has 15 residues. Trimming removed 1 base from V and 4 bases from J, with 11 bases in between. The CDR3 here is CASSDWGGPYNEQFF. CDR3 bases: TGTGCCAGCAGTGACTGGGGGGGGCCTTACAATGAGCAGTTCTTC.

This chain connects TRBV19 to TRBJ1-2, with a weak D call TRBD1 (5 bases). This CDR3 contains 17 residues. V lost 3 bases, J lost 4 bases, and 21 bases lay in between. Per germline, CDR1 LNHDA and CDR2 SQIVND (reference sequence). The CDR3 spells CASSIQGAQTVIYGYTF. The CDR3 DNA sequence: TGTGCCAGTAGTATTCAAGGGGCCCAGACAGTAATCTATGGCTACACCTTC.

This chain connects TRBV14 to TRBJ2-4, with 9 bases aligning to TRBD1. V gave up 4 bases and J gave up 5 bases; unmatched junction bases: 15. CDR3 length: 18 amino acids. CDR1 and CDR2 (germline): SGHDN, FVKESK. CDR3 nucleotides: TGTGCCAGCAGCCCACGGAAGACGGGACAGGGCTTCCAAAACATTCAGTACTTC. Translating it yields CASSPRKTGQGFQNIQYF.

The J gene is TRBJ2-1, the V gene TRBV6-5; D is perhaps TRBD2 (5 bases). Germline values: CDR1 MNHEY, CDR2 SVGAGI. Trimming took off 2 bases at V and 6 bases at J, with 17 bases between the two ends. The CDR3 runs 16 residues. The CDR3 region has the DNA TGTGCCAGCAGTTACAAATCTACGGGGTCCGCCAATGAGCAGTTCTTC. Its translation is CASSYKSTGSANEQFF.

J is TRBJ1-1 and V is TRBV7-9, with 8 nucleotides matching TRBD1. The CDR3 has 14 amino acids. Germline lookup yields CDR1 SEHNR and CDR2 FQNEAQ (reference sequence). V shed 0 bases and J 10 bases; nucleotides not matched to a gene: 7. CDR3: CASSLAQDREGAFF. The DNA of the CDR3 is TGTGCCAGCAGCTTAGCCCAGGACAGGGAGGGAGCTTTCTTT.

This chain's CDR3 is CASSYYWFGTSGNPGGNEQFF. CDR3 DNA sequence: TGTGCCAGCAGTTACTATTGGTTCGGGACTAGCGGAAATCCCGGAGGGAATGAGCAGTTCTTC. The V gene is TRBV6-5, the J gene TRBJ2-1, with 11 bases aligning to TRBD2. CDR3 length: 21 residues. Germline CDR1 reads MNHEY; CDR2 reads SVGAGI. V was clipped by 1 base and J by 7 bases; unmatched bases: 21.

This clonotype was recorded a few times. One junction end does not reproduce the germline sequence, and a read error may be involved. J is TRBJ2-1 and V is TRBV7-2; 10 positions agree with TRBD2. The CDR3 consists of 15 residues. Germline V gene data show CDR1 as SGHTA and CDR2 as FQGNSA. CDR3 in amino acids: CASSIALAGVNEQFF. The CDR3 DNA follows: TGTGCCAGCAGCATAGCTCTAGCGGGGGTCAATGAGCAGTTCTTC. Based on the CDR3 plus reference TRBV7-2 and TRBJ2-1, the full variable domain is GAGVSQSPSNKVTEKGKDVELRCDPISGHTALYWYRQSLGQGLEFLIYFQGNSAPDKSGLPSDRFSAERTGGSVSTLTIQRTQQEDSAVYLCASSIALAGVNEQFFGPGTRLTVL.

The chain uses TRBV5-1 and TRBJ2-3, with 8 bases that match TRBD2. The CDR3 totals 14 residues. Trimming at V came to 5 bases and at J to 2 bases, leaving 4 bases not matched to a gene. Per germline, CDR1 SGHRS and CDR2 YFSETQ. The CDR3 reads CASRTSASTDTQYF. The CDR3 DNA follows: TGCGCCAGCAGGACTAGCGCCTCCACAGATACGCAGTATTTT.

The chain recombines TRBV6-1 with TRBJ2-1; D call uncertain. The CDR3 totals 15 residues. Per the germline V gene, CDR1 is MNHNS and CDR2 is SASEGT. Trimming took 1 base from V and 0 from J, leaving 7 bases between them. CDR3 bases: TGTGCCAGCAGTGAAGACTCCGACTCCTACAATGAGCAGTTCTTC. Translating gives CASSEDSDSYNEQFF.

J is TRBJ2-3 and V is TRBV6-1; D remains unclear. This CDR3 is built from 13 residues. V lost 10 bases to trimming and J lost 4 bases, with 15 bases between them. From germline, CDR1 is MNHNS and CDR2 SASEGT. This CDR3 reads CAIAVEAADTQYF. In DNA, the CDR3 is TGTGCCATCGCCGTAGAGGCCGCAGATACGCAGTATTTT.

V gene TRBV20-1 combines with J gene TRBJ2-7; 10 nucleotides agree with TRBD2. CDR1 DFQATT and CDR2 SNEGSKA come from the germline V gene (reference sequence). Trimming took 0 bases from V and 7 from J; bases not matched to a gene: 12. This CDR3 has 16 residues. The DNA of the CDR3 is TGCAGTGCTAGAGATAGAAGCGGGGGGGCGATCGGGGAGCAGTACTTC. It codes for CSARDRSGGAIGEQYF.

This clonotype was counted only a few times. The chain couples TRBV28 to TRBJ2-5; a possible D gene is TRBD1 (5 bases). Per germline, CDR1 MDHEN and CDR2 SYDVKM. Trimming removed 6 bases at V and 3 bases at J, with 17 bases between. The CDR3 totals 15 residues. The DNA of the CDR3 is TGTGCCAGCAGCTCCCCTTTCACAGGAAAAGAGACCCAGTACTTC. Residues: CASSSPFTGKETQYF. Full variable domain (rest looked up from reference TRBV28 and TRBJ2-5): DVKVTQSSRYLVKRTGEKVFLECVQDMDHENMFWYRQDPGLGLRLIYFSYDVKMKEKGDIPEGYSVSREKKERFSLILESASTNQTSMYLCASSSPFTGKETQYFGPGTRLLVL.

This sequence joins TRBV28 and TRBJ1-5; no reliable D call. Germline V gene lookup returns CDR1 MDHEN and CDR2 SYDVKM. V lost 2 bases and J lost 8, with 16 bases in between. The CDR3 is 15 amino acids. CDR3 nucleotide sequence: TGTGCCAGCAGTTTACCTGATTCCAGAAGGGAGCCCCAGCATTTT. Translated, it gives CASSLPDSRREPQHF.

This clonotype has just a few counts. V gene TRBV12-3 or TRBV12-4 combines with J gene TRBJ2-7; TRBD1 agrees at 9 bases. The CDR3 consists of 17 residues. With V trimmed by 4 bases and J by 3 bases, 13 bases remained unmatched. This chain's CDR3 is CASSSPRLGQGNYEQYF. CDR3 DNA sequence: TGTGCCAGCAGTTCCCCCCGGCTCGGACAGGGGAACTACGAGCAGTACTTC.

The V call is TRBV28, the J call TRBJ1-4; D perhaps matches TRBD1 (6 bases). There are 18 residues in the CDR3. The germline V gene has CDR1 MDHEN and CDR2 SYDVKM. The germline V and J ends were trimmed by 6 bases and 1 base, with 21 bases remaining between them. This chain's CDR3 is CASSPIGGRTGTNEKLFF. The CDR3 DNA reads TGTGCCAGCAGCCCTATAGGGGGGCGGACGGGAACTAATGAAAAACTGTTTTTT.

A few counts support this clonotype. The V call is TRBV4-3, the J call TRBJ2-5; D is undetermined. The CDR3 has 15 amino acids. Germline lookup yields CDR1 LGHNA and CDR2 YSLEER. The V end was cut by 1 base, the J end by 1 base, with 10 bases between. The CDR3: CASSQALNFQETQYF. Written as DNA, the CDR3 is TGCGCCAGCAGCCAAGCCTTGAACTTCCAAGAGACCCAGTACTTC.

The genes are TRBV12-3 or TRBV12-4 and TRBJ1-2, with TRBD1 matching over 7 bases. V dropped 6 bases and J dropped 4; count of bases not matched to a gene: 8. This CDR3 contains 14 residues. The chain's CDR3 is CASSGRPGGYGYTF. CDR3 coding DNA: TGTGCCAGCAGCGGCCGCCCAGGGGGCTATGGCTACACCTTC.

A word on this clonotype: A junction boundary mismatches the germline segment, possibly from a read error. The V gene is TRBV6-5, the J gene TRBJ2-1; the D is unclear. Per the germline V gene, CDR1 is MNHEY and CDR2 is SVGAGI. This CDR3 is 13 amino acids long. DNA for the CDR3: TGTGCCAGCAGTGACTCGCGTACAAATGAGCAGTTCTTC. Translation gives CASSDSRTNEQFF.

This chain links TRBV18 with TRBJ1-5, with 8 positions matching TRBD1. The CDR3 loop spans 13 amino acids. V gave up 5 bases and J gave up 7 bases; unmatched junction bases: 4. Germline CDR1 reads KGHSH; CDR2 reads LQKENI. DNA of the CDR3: TGTGCCAGCTCAATAGGGGACAGGCAGCCCCAGCATTTT. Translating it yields CASSIGDRQPQHF.

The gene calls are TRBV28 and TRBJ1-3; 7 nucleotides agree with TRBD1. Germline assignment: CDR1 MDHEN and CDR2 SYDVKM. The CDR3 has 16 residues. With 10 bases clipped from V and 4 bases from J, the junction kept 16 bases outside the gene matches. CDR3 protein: CATGILLQGTGNTIYF. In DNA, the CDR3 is TGTGCCACTGGAATACTACTACAGGGGACGGGAAACACCATATATTTT.

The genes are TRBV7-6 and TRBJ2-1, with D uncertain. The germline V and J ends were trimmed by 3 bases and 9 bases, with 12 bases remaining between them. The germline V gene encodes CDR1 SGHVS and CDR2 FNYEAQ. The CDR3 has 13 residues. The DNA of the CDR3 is TGTGCCAGCAGCTTTCAAGGCTCGGGTGAGCAGTTCTTC. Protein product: CASSFQGSGEQFF.